The clone carrying this T cell receptor (beta chain) was seen ten or more times. Antigen unknown. These data are taken from a study of regulatory T cells in long-lasting Graves disease. General study results and limits: The study found TRBV28, TRBJ1-2 and TRBJ2-5 favored in persistent disease.

Trimming cost V 8 bases and J 5 bases, with 21 bases left between them. This CDR3 comprises 15 residues. Per the germline V gene, CDR1 is LNHNV and CDR2 is YYDKDF (reference sequence). iRepertoire HTBI primers and Arm-PCR of CDR3 regions built TCR beta libraries. TCRdb redid the calling of the multiplex PCR reads with MiXCR, one entry per CDR3 protein. The sample carries 200,000 to 250,000 distinct CDR3 sequences, roughly 18% recorded once. Sample time point: newly diagnosed GD, antithyroid drugs for less than 3 months. Extracted PBMC RNA gave rise to the TCR library. These data are also associated with another study on T cells in Graves' hyperthyroidism and ophthalmopathy. As that study records: Blood also showed most of the thyroid clonotypes that were expanded above 0.001.

The clonotype was recovered from a young woman with Graves disease. The source material was peripheral blood mononuclear cells (PBMCs), sampled at new diagnosis, from a patient treated with antithyroid drugs. The chain joins TRBV15 to TRBJ1-2, with D unresolved. The CDR3 loop reads CATQEAGHLLYGYTF. Written as DNA, the CDR3 is TGTGCCACCCAGGAAGCCGGGCACTTACTTTATGGCTACACCTTC.